This entry lists 18 T cell receptor beta chains sequenced from one sample in a study of beta chain features in type 1 diabetes. Notes on the study in general: For Type 1 diabetes patients, all four CD4+ subsets carried TCRB CDR3s that were moderately but significantly shorter.

Their antigens remain unidentified. The authors reverse transcribed all of the isolated RNA, so sequencing captured expressed TCRB transcripts. Only in-frame clones appear in the TCRdb table, and some are missing; sequencing was by immunoSEQ multiplex PCR. This sample has 120,000 or so clones, with 17% found just once. Sequencing was done on a sample of central memory CD4+ T cells from blood. The receptors stem from a man between 18 and 29 years old with type 1 diabetes.

V is TRBV11-2 and J is TRBJ1-1; 8 nucleotides match TRBD1. The CDR3 contains 14 residues. The J segment lost 8 bases and the V segment lost 5 bases, leaving 10 bases of the junction unmatched. CDR1 is SGHAT and CDR2 is FQNNGV in the germline V gene. The chain's CDR3 is CASSPGTGTKEAFF. In nucleotides, the CDR3 is TGTGCCAGCAGCCCAGGGACAGGAACTAAGGAAGCTTTCTTT.

This clone appeared a few times. The rearrangement uses TRBV7-9 and TRBJ2-6; D gene uncertain. The germline V and J ends were trimmed by 4 bases and 1 base, with 2 bases remaining between them. Per the germline V gene, CDR1 is SEHNR and CDR2 is FQNEAQ (reference sequence). The CDR3 contains 13 residues. CDR3: CASSSSGANVLTF. The CDR3 region has the DNA TGTGCCAGCAGCTCATCTGGGGCCAACGTCCTGACTTTC.

This clone has only a few counts. J is TRBJ2-6 and V is TRBV4-3; TRBD2 matches at 8 bases. The junction had 8 bases not matched to a gene; V was cut back by 1 base and J by 9 bases. The CDR3 extends over 16 amino acids. CDR1 and CDR2 (germline): LGHNA, YSLEER. The CDR3 loop reads CASSQVGSGGGNVLTF. Written as DNA, the CDR3 is TGCGCCAGCAGCCAAGTAGGGAGCGGGGGAGGCAACGTCCTGACTTTC.

This clone showed up just once. This chain links TRBV9 with TRBJ2-4; D is possibly TRBD1 (6 bases). From germline, CDR1 is SGDLS and CDR2 YYNGEE. CDR3 length equals 15 residues. Trimming shortened V by 4 bases and J by 10 bases, and 21 bases separated the two germline ends. CDR3 loop: CASSPPGVADKIQYF. DNA of the CDR3: TGTGCCAGCAGCCCCCCAGGGGTGGCAGACAAAATTCAGTACTTC.

J is TRBJ2-1 and V is TRBV27; the match to TRBD2 covers 15 bases. Trimming removed 7 bases from V and 9 bases from J; junction bases left unmatched: 4. From germline, CDR1 is MNHEY and CDR2 SMNVEV (reference sequence). There are 14 residues in the CDR3. The CDR3 DNA reads as TGTGCCAGCACGGGGACTAGCGGGGGGAGTGAGCAGTTCTTC. Amino acid sequence: CASTGTSGGSEQFF.

The CDR3 DNA follows: TGCAGCGTTCAAGGGGGGGAAGATACGCAGTATTTT. Translated: CSVQGGEDTQYF. The chain combines TRBV29-1 with TRBJ2-3; tentative D call: TRBD2 (7 bases). CDR1 is SQVTM, CDR2 ANQGSEA, per germline. V was cut by 5 bases and J by 5 bases, with 11 bases left in between. This CDR3 has 12 amino acids.

The V gene is TRBV28, the J gene TRBJ2-7, with 11 bases that match TRBD2. V trimming: 4 bases; J trimming: 6 bases; junction bases outside the gene matches: 5. The CDR3 runs to 14 residues. Germline-derived CDR1 and CDR2 are MDHEN and SYDVKM. DNA for the CDR3: TGTGCCAGCAGTTCCCCCGGGACTAGCGGCGAGCAGTACTTC. The encoded protein is CASSSPGTSGEQYF.

This clone has only a few counts. This chain connects TRBV4-2 to TRBJ2-1; the match to TRBD2 covers 11 bases. V lost 5 bases to trimming and J lost 5 bases; unmatched junction nucleotides: 14. The germline gives CDR1 LGHNA, CDR2 YNFKEQ. The CDR3 covers 18 residues. CDR3 coding DNA: TGTGCCAGCAGCTCTTATGAGCCTAGCGGGAGGTACGACAATGAGCAGTTCTTC. It codes for CASSSYEPSGRYDNEQFF.

This clone was counted between two and nine times. The rearrangement joins TRBV6-5 to TRBJ2-3, with TRBD1 identical over 12 bases. This CDR3 comprises 15 residues. The trim removed 6 bases at V and 4 bases at J, leaving 5 bases unmatched. The germline V gene encodes CDR1 MNHEY and CDR2 SVGAGI. The CDR3 DNA is TGTGCCAGCAGAGCGGGACAGGGGGCGTCAGATACGCAGTATTTT. Amino acids: CASRAGQGASDTQYF.

This clone showed up just a few times. The chain couples TRBV7-2 to TRBJ2-5; D gene unclear. Germline CDR1 SGHTA, CDR2 FQGNSA. V gave up 6 bases and J gave up 2 bases, with 10 bases separating them. This CDR3 contains 13 residues. DNA for the CDR3: TGTGCCAGCAGTCCAGACCGACAAGAGACCCAGTACTTC. It encodes CASSPDRQETQYF.

This clone has only a few counts. The chain combines TRBV30 with TRBJ1-2; D not certain. Trimming cost V 2 bases and J 3 bases, with 10 bases left between them. The CDR3 runs 13 residues. CDR1 is GTSNPN and CDR2 is SVGIG in the germline V gene (reference sequence). DNA for the CDR3: TGTGCCTGGAGTTACGGTGCGGACTATGGCTACACCTTC. Translating it yields CAWSYGADYGYTF.

This rearrangement joins TRBV4-1 to TRBJ1-2; TRBD1 aligns across 7 bases. There are 18 residues in the CDR3. V lost 1 base and J lost 0; bases outside the gene matches: 11. The germline V gene has CDR1 MGHRA and CDR2 YSYEKL. DNA for the CDR3: TGCGCCAGCAGCCAAGGATTAAGGGGGCCTTTAGCTAACTATGGCTACACCTTC. This sequence encodes CASSQGLRGPLANYGYTF.

This clone was seen a handful of times. The chain's CDR3 is CASSYYTGELFF. CDR3 nucleotide sequence: TGTGCCAGCAGCTACTACACCGGGGAGCTGTTTTTT. The chain employs TRBV7-2 and TRBJ2-2; no clear D. Trimming pared 4 bases from V and 3 bases from J, leaving 3 bases between. The CDR3 runs to 12 residues. The germline CDR1 and CDR2 sequences are SGHTA and FQGNSA.

The gene calls are TRBV7-2 and TRBJ2-1; 10 bases match TRBD2. Looked up from germline, CDR1 is SGHTA and CDR2 is FQGNSA. Losses at the gene ends were 4 bases for V and 10 bases for J; bases not matched to a gene: 7. The CDR3 consists of 14 residues. The CDR3 spells CASSSNGLAEEQFF. CDR3 nucleotide sequence: TGTGCCAGCAGCTCAAACGGACTAGCGGAAGAGCAGTTCTTC.

The chain links TRBV5-1 to TRBJ2-7; D not certain. From germline, CDR1 is SGHRS and CDR2 YFSETQ. This CDR3 has 15 amino acids. V lost 5 bases and J lost 3, with 18 bases in between. CDR3 in DNA: TGCGCCAGCAGTATGGGCTCAAACGCTTACTACGAGCAGTACTTC. Its protein product is CASSMGSNAYYEQYF.

The chain employs TRBV4-1 and TRBJ1-2, with D uncertain. V dropped 0 bases and J dropped 2 bases, with 1 base sitting between them. The germline V gene encodes CDR1 MGHRA and CDR2 YSYEKL. The CDR3 runs 12 residues. CDR3 loop: CASSQENYGYTF. CDR3 nucleotides: TGCGCCAGCAGCCAAGAAAACTATGGCTACACCTTC.

For this clone: One end of the junction does not line up with germline, which may come from a read error. V gene TRBV7-7 combines with J gene TRBJ2-2; D is possibly TRBD1 (6 bases). The CDR3 extends over 14 amino acids. Germline V CDR1 and CDR2: SSHAT, FNYEAQ (reference sequence). CDR3 sequence reads: CASSLDRTSGELFF. The DNA of the CDR3 is TGTGCTAGCAGCCTCGACAGGACGTCCGGGGAGCTGTTTTTT.

As DNA, the CDR3 is TGTGCCAGCAGCGCTCCGGGACGCTCCTACAATGAGCAGTTCTTC. Protein sequence: CASSAPGRSYNEQFF. The chain has TRBV7-2 and TRBJ2-1; D could derive from TRBD1 or TRBD2 (5 bases each). From germline, CDR1 is SGHTA and CDR2 FQGNSA. Trimming removed 5 bases at V and 0 bases at J, with 11 bases between. The CDR3 contains 15 residues. Drawing the rest from reference TRBV7-2 and TRBJ2-1, the complete variable domain is GAGVSQSPSNKVTEKGKDVELRCDPISGHTALYWYRQSLGQGLEFLIYFQGNSAPDKSGLPSDRFSAERTGGSVSTLTIQRTQQEDSAVYLCASSAPGRSYNEQFFGPGTRLTVL.